This T cell receptor beta chain stems from a study of PD-L1 blockade in urothelial cancer. On the study more broadly: From 2014, patients received atezolizumab, given as 1,200 mg intravenously every 3 weeks. Bladder-origin urothelial cancer in males described about 90% of the 29 patients. At 3 weeks after treatment start (second dose) and again at 6 weeks, blood was analyzed.

General study findings and limits: Where pretreatment blood TCR clonality fell below the median, better survival was predicted.

Regarding this clone: What it binds is not known.

The ends were cut back, 1 base at V and 5 bases at J, with 8 bases in the middle. This CDR3 is 12 amino acids long. Germline V CDR1 and CDR2: SQVTM, ANQGSEA. The assay was immunoSEQ multiplex PCR, and TCRdb's table has in-frame clones only and misses some. The sample carries approximately 71,000 clones, 84% recorded once. Time point of the sample: pretreatment peripheral blood. The chain employs TRBV29-1 and TRBJ1-2, with D unresolved. The sequences come from PBMCs, collected around atezolizumab (anti-PD-L1) treatment. The TCR sequence derives from a woman aged 70 to 79 with urothelial cancer. The chain's CDR3 is CSVEVTAYGYTF. The CDR3 DNA reads as TGCAGCGTTGAAGTTACAGCTTATGGCTACACCTTC.